The present T cell receptor beta chain was sequenced within a study of beta chain features in type 1 diabetes. The CDR3 has 15 residues. CDR1 and CDR2 from the germline V gene are LGHNA and YNFKEQ. The V end was cut by 6 bases, the J end by 2 bases, with 17 bases between. Expressed TCRB transcripts were sequenced because the isolated RNA had all been reverse transcribed beforehand. An average of around 3.5 million reads was obtained for naive, central memory and regulatory T cell samples. Sequencing was performed with immunoSEQ multiplex PCR; in TCRdb, only in-frame clones are kept and a portion is missing. The table records 350,000 or so clones, 15% to 20% of them present only once.

This receptor was taken from a woman between 18 and 30 years old in good health. The rearrangement uses TRBV4-2 and TRBJ2-7, with a weak D call TRBD1 (5 bases). Sequencing was performed on naive CD4+ T cells from blood. In DNA, the CDR3 is TGTGCCAGCAGTCCCATACGAGTAGGGGCCTACGAGCAGTACTTC. Protein: CASSPIRVGAYEQYF.